Each of the 25 T cell receptor beta chains below was sequenced from the same sample in a study of a mutant IDH1 vaccine in newly diagnosed glioma (dated by TCRdb to about 2021). These receptors lack a known antigen. Interpreted using the paper, the time point label stands for: week 11, during vaccination. Each vaccine dose, consisting of 300 ug of a 20-mer mutant IDH1 peptide in Montanide, was administered subcutaneously with topical imiquimod. Libraries were made using the immunoSEQ multiplex PCR assay. Imported from immuneACCESS, the table was reduced by TCRdb to in-frame sequences with V and J called. These copies leave out some clones; in studies compared against another copy, an unresolved V gene accounts for under half, and the cause of the remainder is not known. The sample data list roughly 110,000 clones, and 75% to 90% of these were observed just once. The ten largest clonotypes hold 0.55% to 0.7% of the sample.

The sequenced sample was PBMCs, obtained from a glioma patient whose treatment included an IDH1 peptide vaccine. The receptors shown here come from a woman aged 50 to 60 with glioma.

This chain uses TRBV5-1 with TRBJ2-7; D is possibly TRBD2 (6 bases). Germline CDR1 is SGHRS and CDR2 is YFSETQ. This CDR3 spans 16 amino acids. Between the trimmed V and J ends, which lost 0 bases and 7 bases, there was a span of 20 bases. This CDR3 reads CASSLAGVAAGMEQYF. CDR3 in DNA: TGCGCCAGCAGCTTGGCCGGGGTAGCTGCGGGGATGGAGCAGTACTTC.

This rearrangement joins TRBV2 to TRBJ1-4; 10 positions agree with TRBD1. This CDR3 is 15 amino acids long. V lost 4 bases to trimming and J lost 5 bases; unmatched junction nucleotides: 4. The germline CDR1 and CDR2 sequences are SNHLY and FYNNEI. The CDR3 is CASSGQGASNEKLFF. In DNA form, the CDR3 reads TGTGCCAGCAGTGGACAGGGGGCCTCCAATGAAAAACTGTTTTTT.

The genes are TRBV5-1 and TRBJ1-1; the match to TRBD1 covers 11 bases. Germline CDR1 is SGHRS and CDR2 is YFSETQ. With V trimmed by 4 bases and J by 6 bases, 2 bases remained unmatched. The CDR3 covers 13 residues. CDR3 in DNA: TGCGCCAGCAGCGGACAGGGGGCCGCTGAAGCTTTCTTT. This translates into CASSGQGAAEAFF.

This rearrangement joins TRBV5-1 to TRBJ2-7, with TRBD1 identical over 9 bases. V was clipped by 2 bases and J by 3 bases; unmatched bases: 6. Germline CDR1 is SGHRS and CDR2 is YFSETQ. The CDR3 length is 15 residues. The CDR3 protein is CASSLTGTGLYEQYF. The DNA for the CDR3 is TGCGCCAGCAGCTTAACCGGGACAGGGCTCTACGAGCAGTACTTC.

The chain combines TRBV6-5 with TRBJ1-5; D call uncertain. This CDR3 has 12 amino acids. Trimming removed 7 bases at V and 0 bases at J, with 4 bases between. The germline gives CDR1 MNHEY, CDR2 SVGAGI. The CDR3 protein is CASKDSNQPQHF. The DNA of the CDR3 is TGTGCCAGCAAGGATAGCAATCAGCCCCAGCATTTT.

This chain connects TRBV11-2 to TRBJ2-3, with 12 bases aligning to TRBD2. CDR3 length: 17 residues. V lost 2 bases, J lost 6 bases, and 9 bases stayed unmatched. The germline CDR1 and CDR2 sequences are SGHAT and FQNNGV. The CDR3 DNA reads TGTGCCAGCAGCTTACTAGCGGGAGGGTTGGATGAGGATACGCAGTATTTT. Amino acid sequence: CASSLLAGGLDEDTQYF.

V is TRBV5-4 and J is TRBJ2-5; weak D call: TRBD2 (5 bases). Germline V gene lookup returns CDR1 SGHNT and CDR2 YYREEE (reference sequence). The CDR3 runs to 15 residues. Trimming removed 3 bases at V and 4 bases at J, with 16 bases between. The CDR3 nucleotides read TGTGCCAGCAGCTCCCAAACCACTAGAGGAGAGACCCAGTACTTC. Residues: CASSSQTTRGETQYF.

The chain links TRBV7-3 to TRBJ2-7; D possibly uses TRBD1 or TRBD2 (7 bases each). The CDR3 spans 15 residues. The V and J ends lost 5 bases and 6 bases respectively, with 20 bases between them. In germline, CDR1 is SGHTA, CDR2 FQGTGA. The CDR3 sequence: CASSPGGGGYGEQYF. The CDR3 nucleotides read TGTGCCAGCAGCCCCGGGGGAGGGGGCTATGGCGAGCAGTACTTC. Using reference TRBV7-3 and TRBJ2-7 for the parts outside the CDR3, the full variable domain is GAGVSQTPSNKVTEKGKYVELRCDPISGHTALYWYRQSLGQGPEFLIYFQGTGAADDSGLPNDRFFAVRPEGSVSTLKIQRTERGDSAVYLCASSPGGGGYGEQYFGPGTRLTVT.

The chain employs TRBV5-6 and TRBJ2-5, with D tentatively TRBD1 (6 bases). With 4 bases removed from V and 6 bases from J, the gap between germline ends came to 10 bases. Germline V lookup: CDR1 SGHDT, CDR2 YYEEEE. The CDR3 runs to 12 residues. The CDR3 region has the DNA TGTGCCAGCAGCCTCCAGGGGAAGACCCAGTACTTC. Encoded protein: CASSLQGKTQYF.

This chain connects TRBV19 to TRBJ2-2; D not certain. V was trimmed by 6 bases and J by 1 base, leaving 9 bases between them. Germline CDR1 LNHDA, CDR2 SQIVND (reference sequence). This CDR3 spans 14 amino acids. The chain's CDR3 is CASRSRGNTGELFF. CDR3 nucleotides: TGTGCCAGTAGGTCCCGAGGGAACACCGGGGAGCTGTTTTTT.

V gene TRBV5-6 combines with J gene TRBJ2-7, with a possible D match to TRBD2 (6 bases). The V gene lost 0 bases and the J gene lost 5 bases, with 12 bases spanning the gap. Germline CDR1 SGHDT, CDR2 YYEEEE. The CDR3 spans 14 residues. CDR3 in DNA: TGTGCCAGCAGCTTGGTGCGGGGCGGGAACGAGCAGTACTTC. It translates to CASSLVRGGNEQYF.

The chain couples TRBV7-9 to TRBJ1-1; D is unclear. The CDR3 consists of 12 residues. The V gene lost 1 base and the J gene lost 6 bases, with 6 bases spanning the gap. CDR1 and CDR2 from the germline V gene are SEHNR and FQNEAQ (reference sequence). CDR3 in amino acids: CASSLGGPEAFF. CDR3 sequence (DNA): TGTGCCAGCAGCTTAGGAGGCCCTGAAGCTTTCTTT. The full variable domain, its missing parts supplied by reference TRBV7-9 and TRBJ1-1, is DTGVSQNPRHKITKRGQNVTFRCDPISEHNRLYWYRQTLGQGPEFLTYFQNEAQLEKSRLLSDRFSAERPKGSFSTLEIQRTEQGDSAMYLCASSLGGPEAFFGQGTRLTVV.

This chain joins TRBV27 and TRBJ2-1, with 10 bases matching TRBD2. With 0 bases clipped from V and 4 bases from J, the junction kept 3 bases outside the gene matches. CDR3 length: 16 amino acids. Germline V lookup: CDR1 MNHEY, CDR2 SMNVEV (reference sequence). The CDR3 loop reads CASSLSTSGAYNEQFF. The CDR3 bases are TGTGCCAGCAGTTTATCCACTAGCGGGGCATACAATGAGCAGTTCTTC.

The V gene is TRBV28, the J gene TRBJ2-1; TRBD2 matches at 10 bases. CDR3 length: 15 amino acids. After removal of 3 bases from V and 9 bases from J, the junction contained 8 bases not matched to a gene. Germline values: CDR1 MDHEN, CDR2 SYDVKM. As DNA, the CDR3 is TGTGCCAGCAGTTTTTCTCTAGCGGGAGCTACTGAGCAGTTCTTC. This gives the protein CASSFSLAGATEQFF.

The genes are TRBV10-3 and TRBJ1-1; the match to TRBD1 covers 10 bases. V was clipped by 6 bases and J by 3 bases; unmatched bases: 4. The CDR3 loop spans 14 amino acids. Germline lookup yields CDR1 ENHRY and CDR2 SYGVKD. CDR3 loop: CAIRKDRGDTEAFF. The DNA for the CDR3 is TGTGCCATCAGGAAGGACAGGGGGGACACTGAAGCTTTCTTT.

The chain links TRBV25-1 to TRBJ2-1, with 9 bases matching TRBD2. V gave up 3 bases and J gave up 8 bases; unmatched junction bases: 8. The CDR3 loop spans 15 amino acids. The V gene's germline CDR1 is MGHDK and CDR2 SYGVNS. CDR3 sequence reads: CASSDSGSRGHEQFF. The CDR3 DNA reads as TGTGCCAGCAGTGATAGCGGGAGTAGGGGGCATGAGCAGTTCTTC.

This chain uses TRBV5-1 with TRBJ1-2; D is ambiguous. The CDR3 covers 11 residues. The germline V gene has CDR1 SGHRS and CDR2 YFSETQ. V was shortened by 0 bases and J by 8 bases, with 5 bases between the two germline ends. This chain's CDR3 is CASSLEGGYTF. CDR3 coding DNA: TGCGCCAGCAGCTTGGAAGGGGGCTACACCTTC.

The V call is TRBV23-1, the J call TRBJ1-3; D ambiguous. TRBV23-1 carries the ORF label, with uncertain function. CDR3 size: 16 residues. Trimming removed 2 bases from V and 0 bases from J, with 11 bases in between. CDR3 amino acids: CASSQRTGYSGNTIYF. In nucleotides, the CDR3 is TGCGCCAGCAGTCAACGAACCGGATACTCTGGAAACACCATATATTTT.

The table lists this clone with a count of one. The CDR3 loop reads CASSGLTVQETQYF. In DNA form, the CDR3 reads TGTGCCAGCAGTGGGCTTACAGTCCAAGAGACCCAGTACTTC. The chain combines TRBV2 with TRBJ2-5; D gene uncertain. V was cut by 4 bases and J by 1 base, with 10 bases left in between. This CDR3 comprises 14 residues. The germline gives CDR1 SNHLY, CDR2 FYNNEI.

V and J are TRBV11-2 and TRBJ2-2; 7 bases align to TRBD2. This CDR3 is built from 14 residues. CDR1 is SGHAT and CDR2 is FQNNGV in the germline V gene. The junction had 7 bases not matched to a gene; V was cut back by 5 bases and J by 7 bases. The CDR3: CASSGAGVGGELFF. The CDR3 nucleotides read TGTGCCAGCAGCGGGGCGGGGGTTGGCGGGGAGCTGTTTTTT. The full variable domain, completed using reference TRBV11-2 and TRBJ2-2, is EAGVAQSPRYKIIEKRQSVAFWCNPISGHATLYWYQQILGQGPKLLIQFQNNGVVDDSQLPKDRFSAERLKGVDSTLKIQPAKLEDSAVYLCASSGAGVGGELFFGEGSRLTVL.

The J gene is TRBJ1-1, the V gene TRBV18, with D perhaps TRBD1 (5 bases). Between the trimmed V and J ends, which lost 0 bases and 0 bases, there was a span of 11 bases. Germline CDR1 and CDR2: KGHSH and LQKENI. The CDR3 has 16 amino acids. As DNA, the CDR3 is TGTGCCAGCTCACCACCGTGGGGGGAAATGAACACTGAAGCTTTCTTT. Amino acid sequence: CASSPPWGEMNTEAFF.

The chain joins TRBV27 to TRBJ1-4, with TRBD1 matching 9 bases. V lost 5 bases and J lost 5; bases outside the gene matches: 6. The CDR3 covers 15 residues. Germline values: CDR1 MNHEY, CDR2 SMNVEV (reference sequence). Here the CDR3 reads CASSPRDRANEKLFF. For the CDR3, the DNA is TGTGCCAGCAGTCCCCGGGACAGGGCGAATGAAAAACTGTTTTTT.

This chain's CDR3 is CASSIQGYTGELFF. CDR3 DNA sequence: TGTGCCAGTAGTATTCAGGGATACACCGGGGAGCTGTTTTTT. This chain uses TRBV19 with TRBJ2-2; D might be TRBD1 (5 bases). The CDR3 is made up of 14 amino acids. V was pared by 3 bases and J by 3 bases, with 8 bases between. Germline-derived CDR1 and CDR2 are LNHDA and SQIVND (reference sequence).

The V and J genes are TRBV6-1 and TRBJ1-5; D unclear. Looked up from germline, CDR1 is MNHNS and CDR2 is SASEGT. This CDR3 spans 16 amino acids. Trimming took off 1 base at V and 0 bases at J, with 10 bases between the two ends. The CDR3 coding sequence is TGTGCCAGCAGTGAAGACAGAACTTATAGCAATCAGCCCCAGCATTTT. Its protein is CASSEDRTYSNQPQHF.

The chain has TRBV19 and TRBJ2-2; D tentatively fits TRBD1 or TRBD2 (6 bases each). The CDR3 has 15 residues. Trimming took 7 bases from V and 8 from J, leaving 20 bases between them. Germline CDR1 is LNHDA and CDR2 is SQIVND (reference sequence). This chain's CDR3 is CASIARGRALGELFF. The CDR3 DNA reads as TGTGCCAGTATTGCCCGGGGGCGAGCATTGGGGGAGCTGTTTTTT. The full variable domain, with the rest looked up from reference TRBV19 and TRBJ2-2, is DGGITQSPKYLFRKEGQNVTLSCEQNLNHDAMYWYRQDPGQGLRLIYYSQIVNDFQKGDIAEGYSVSREKKESFPLTVTSAQKNPTAFYLCASIARGRALGELFFGEGSRLTVL.